The rows below give T cell receptor beta chains drawn from one sample of a study of T cell responses to AZD1222 COVID-19 vaccine. Clones were sequenced by immunoSEQ multiplex PCR, and TCRdb holds only the in-frame ones, with some missing. This sample carries 90,000 to 150,000 clones, approximately 84% of them seen once, and the ten largest clones take more than 6.5%. The material sequenced was peripheral blood, taken on day 0 of AZD1222 vaccination. These receptors all come from an adult in good health. Each CDR3 is given with its conserved first and last residue. A D gene is named only where the DNA matches it firmly. Clone size appears in some rows only: once, few, many, or a class for an expanded clone.

>TRBD1|15|.|TRBJ2-1|TRBV7-2
CASSLAGQDYNEQFF
TGTGCCAGCAGCTTAGCGGGACAGGACTACAATGAGCAGTTCTTC
>.|15|.|TRBJ2-2|TRBV5-1
CASSSPSLGTGELFF
TGCGCCAGCAGCTCTCCCTCACTAGGCACCGGGGAGCTGTTTTTT
>.|15|.|TRBJ1-5|TRBV6-5
CASSQDGISNQPQHF
TGTGCCAGCAGTCAGGACGGAATTAGCAATCAGCCCCAGCATTTT
>.|14|once|TRBJ2-5|TRBV4-2
CASSQGTLQETQYF
TGTGCCAGCAGCCAGGGGACCCTCCAAGAGACCCAGTACTTC
>.|16|.|TRBJ1-4|TRBV4-2
CASSQAEAGHNEKLFF
TGTGCCAGCAGCCAAGCGGAAGCGGGCCATAATGAAAAACTGTTTTTT
>TRBD2|14|.|TRBJ2-7|TRBV7-6
CASSAGTSVYEQYF
TGTGCCAGCAGCGCCGGGACTAGCGTATACGAGCAGTACTTC
>.|15|few|TRBJ1-4|TRBV5-1
CASSLPEGPNEKLFF
TGCGCCAGCAGCCTGCCAGAGGGCCCTAATGAAAAACTGTTTTTT
>.|19|many|TRBJ1-3|TRBV28
CASSLWSGTAPFSGNTIYF
TGTGCCAGCAGTTTATGGAGTGGGACGGCACCTTTCTCTGGAAACACCATATATTTT
>TRBD1|19|.|TRBJ1-3|TRBV4-2
CASSQEGSRGRGLGNTIYF
TGTGCCAGCAGCCAAGAGGGGTCTCGTGGCAGGGGGCTTGGAAACACCATATATTTT
>TRBD1|15|.|TRBJ2-7|TRBV4-1
CASSQGGQGPYEQYF
TGCGCCAGCAGCCAGGGCGGACAGGGACCCTACGAGCAGTACTTC
>.|15|.|TRBJ2-1|TRBV7-3
CASGMVGSSYNEQFF
TGTGCCAGCGGCATGGTGGGGAGCTCCTACAATGAGCAGTTCTTC
>.|11|.|TRBJ1-2|TRBV12-3/TRBV12-4
CASSFGEGYTF
TGTGCCAGCAGTTTTGGGGAAGGCTACACCTTC
>TRBD2|15|once|TRBJ2-7|TRBV14
CASSQELASPYEQYF
TGTGCCAGCAGCCAGGAACTAGCGTCGCCCTACGAGCAGTACTTC
>.|15|.|TRBJ2-5|TRBV6-1
CASSEGVSGQETQYF
TGTGCCAGCAGTGAAGGGGTCTCGGGTCAAGAGACCCAGTACTTC
>TRBD1|15|.|TRBJ1-5|TRBV6-5
CASSRQGKRDQPQHF
TGTGCCAGCAGCCGACAGGGGAAACGCGATCAGCCCCAGCATTTT
>TRBD1|17|.|TRBJ1-3|TRBV3-1/TRBV3-2
CASSYHGQGYAGNTIYF
TGTGCCAGCAGTTACCACGGACAGGGTTACGCAGGAAACACCATATATTTT
>.|15|.|TRBJ1-2|TRBV6-2/TRBV6-3
CASSYSAAAGYGYTF
TGTGCCAGCAGTTACTCGGCCGCGGCTGGCTATGGCTACACCTTC
>TRBD2|14|.|TRBJ2-7|TRBV10-3
CAIKLAGGTYEQYF
TGTGCCATCAAACTAGCGGGAGGTACCTACGAGCAGTACTTC